This TCR beta chain was sequenced during a study of T cell responses to AZD1222 COVID-19 vaccine. About the research overall: Second-dose intervals of approximately 4 or approximately 12 weeks were pooled.

Notes on the study in general: Samples come after the peak T cell response, not at day 14. Females outnumbered males among donors, who were mostly white British; clonal diversity was possibly underestimated.

CDR3 length: 14 residues. With V trimmed by 7 bases and J by 2 bases, 8 bases remained unmatched. CDR1 is MNHEY and CDR2 is SVGAGI in the germline V gene. In its sample, this clone was seen once. Antigen unknown. Profiled with immunoSEQ multiplex PCR; TCRdb holds only in-frame clones, not every one. The sample records fewer than 150,000 clones, roughly 93% being singletons. The V call is TRBV6-5, the J call TRBJ2-7; 7 nucleotides line up with TRBD2. The receptor comes from an adult in good health. This material consisted of peripheral blood, taken on day 0 of AZD1222 vaccination. CDR3 sequence: CASNLRGLAYEQYF. CDR3 sequence (DNA): TGTGCCAGCAACTTGCGAGGACTAGCCTACGAGCAGTACTTC.